A single sample gave rise to the 21 T cell receptor beta chains below, sequenced in a study of PD-1 blockade in classical Hodgkin lymphoma. This sample's time point: cycle 4 day 1 (C4D1), after less than 7 weeks of nivolumab. After autologous stem cell transplantation all patients relapsed, and prior brentuximab vedotin exposure differed between cohorts. The method was immunoSEQ multiplex PCR; TCRdb's version includes in-frame clones alone and lacks a portion of them. The data show 100,000 to 120,000 clones, roughly 89% seen once. The specimen was peripheral blood mononuclear cells (PBMCs), collected before the fourth cycle of nivolumab. These receptor sequences come from a human donor with classical Hodgkin lymphoma.

The V gene is TRBV2, the J gene TRBJ1-2; possible D gene TRBD1, 6 bases. This CDR3 has 13 residues. V was trimmed by 9 bases and J by 6 bases, leaving 17 bases between them. Germline CDR1 is SNHLY and CDR2 is FYNNEI. The CDR3 reads CARWMGALNGYTF. CDR3 coding DNA: TGTGCCAGATGGATGGGGGCGCTGAATGGCTACACCTTC.

This rearrangement joins TRBV18 to TRBJ2-7; D perhaps matches TRBD1 (6 bases). Germline V lookup: CDR1 KGHSH, CDR2 LQKENI. Trimming removed 7 bases from V and 5 bases from J, with 12 bases in between. The CDR3 consists of 12 residues. CDR3 loop: CASYNYRDEQYF. CDR3 bases: TGTGCCAGCTACAATTACAGGGACGAGCAGTACTTC.

The chain carries TRBV19 and TRBJ1-2, with 9 bases lining up with TRBD1. Unmatched junction bases numbered 10, after V lost 4 bases and J lost 4 bases. Per germline, CDR1 LNHDA and CDR2 SQIVND (reference sequence). The CDR3 is made up of 16 amino acids. The CDR3 nucleotides read TGTGCCAGTAGTACAGCCTACAGGGGGCGCTTCTATGGCTACACCTTC. Encoded protein: CASSTAYRGRFYGYTF.

The chain couples TRBV5-1 to TRBJ2-3; D is perhaps TRBD1 (5 bases). This CDR3 comprises 14 residues. Germline V gives CDR1 SGHRS, CDR2 YFSETQ. V was trimmed by 4 bases and J by 6 bases, leaving 15 bases between them. As DNA, the CDR3 is TGCGCCAGCAGCCCAGGACACGAATTTGATACGCAGTATTTT. This sequence encodes CASSPGHEFDTQYF.

This chain links TRBV18 with TRBJ1-2; maybe TRBD1 (6 bases). Germline loops: CDR1 KGHSH, CDR2 LQKENI. This CDR3 has 16 residues. V was clipped by 8 bases and J by 3 bases, with 22 bases between them. CDR3 nucleotides: TGTGCCAGCGCACAACTGGGGGCTCATGGAGACTATGGCTACACCTTC. Protein: CASAQLGAHGDYGYTF.

The chain combines TRBV29-1 with TRBJ2-3, with D uncertain. The V gene lost 4 bases and the J gene lost 4 bases, with 15 bases spanning the gap. This CDR3 is 14 amino acids long. The V gene's germline CDR1 is SQVTM and CDR2 ANQGSEA. The CDR3: CSVGSVGIADTQYF. The CDR3 DNA reads as TGCAGCGTTGGTTCTGTTGGGATCGCAGATACGCAGTATTTT.

CDR3 region: CASSVGGRETQYF. CDR3 nucleotides: TGTGCCAGCAGCGTAGGGGGGAGGGAGACCCAGTACTTC. The chain employs TRBV9 and TRBJ2-5; a possible D gene is TRBD2 (6 bases). This CDR3 comprises 13 residues. Trimming cost V 0 bases and J 5 bases, with 8 bases left between them. The germline CDR1 and CDR2 sequences are SGDLS and YYNGEE.

CDR3 amino acids: CASSQDPVDTDTQYF. CDR3 nucleotide sequence: TGCGCCAGCAGCCAAGATCCCGTAGACACAGATACGCAGTATTTT. This chain connects TRBV4-3 to TRBJ2-3; D is ambiguous. CDR1 LGHNA and CDR2 YSLEER come from the germline V gene. The CDR3 covers 15 residues. The ends were cut back, 0 bases at V and 2 bases at J, with 9 bases in the middle.

V and J are TRBV11-2 and TRBJ1-2; 7 positions match TRBD1. V shed 0 bases and J 4 bases; nucleotides not matched to a gene: 2. The length of the CDR3 is 14 residues. CDR1 is SGHAT and CDR2 is FQNNGV in the germline V gene. The CDR3 loop is CASSLDRDSYGYTF. In DNA form, the CDR3 reads TGTGCCAGCAGCTTAGATCGGGACAGCTATGGCTACACCTTC.

The V call is TRBV18, the J call TRBJ2-1; 10 bases agree with TRBD2. Germline V gives CDR1 KGHSH, CDR2 LQKENI. The CDR3 consists of 15 residues. The trim removed 1 base at V and 6 bases at J, leaving 3 bases unmatched. The CDR3 sequence: CASSPRASGSNEQFF. Here the CDR3 DNA reads TGTGCCAGCTCACCACGGGCTAGCGGGAGCAATGAGCAGTTCTTC.

Turning to this clone: Mismatch with germline at one junction end may stem from a read error. This chain uses TRBV7-7 with TRBJ2-5; TRBD2 is a possible D gene (5 bases). Germline V lookup: CDR1 SSHAT, CDR2 FNYEAQ (reference sequence). CDR3 length: 13 amino acids. The CDR3 DNA reads as TGTGCTAGCAGCGAAGCGGCCGTGGAGACCCAGTACTTC. This codes for CASSEAAVETQYF.

This chain uses TRBV11-2 with TRBJ1-1, with 8 nucleotides matching TRBD1. The trim removed 1 base at V and 4 bases at J, leaving 14 bases unmatched. From germline, CDR1 is SGHAT and CDR2 FQNNGV. This CDR3 is 18 amino acids long. The CDR3 DNA follows: TGTGCCAGCAGCTTAGCAAAGTATCAGGGGGCGCGAAGCACTGAAGCTTTCTTT. Its translation is CASSLAKYQGARSTEAFF.

This sequence joins TRBV20-1 and TRBJ1-1, with a possible D match to TRBD1 (5 bases). This CDR3 contains 11 residues. V was shortened by 5 bases and J by 11 bases, with 15 bases between the two germline ends. From germline, CDR1 is DFQATT and CDR2 SNEGSKA (reference sequence). CDR3 in amino acids: CSARRDVGAFF. Written as DNA, the CDR3 is TGCAGTGCTCGTCGGGACGTCGGGGCTTTCTTT.

The chain couples TRBV14 to TRBJ1-1; D is perhaps TRBD1 (5 bases). This CDR3 comprises 18 residues. Trimming pared 0 bases from V and 5 bases from J, leaving 22 bases between. Germline CDR1 reads SGHDN; CDR2 reads FVKESK. The CDR3 spells CASSQDVSSAGRRTEAFF. CDR3 DNA: TGTGCCAGCAGCCAAGATGTATCGTCGGCAGGGAGAAGGACTGAAGCTTTCTTT.

The chain uses TRBV19 and TRBJ2-3; D remains ambiguous. The CDR3 totals 13 residues. The germline CDR1 and CDR2 sequences are LNHDA and SQIVND (reference sequence). Trimming removed 6 bases at V and 5 bases at J, with 12 bases between. CDR3 bases: TGTGCCAGTAGGATCCTCGGTGGAGATACGCAGTATTTT. As protein: CASRILGGDTQYF.

The rearrangement joins TRBV18 to TRBJ2-3; D is possibly TRBD1 (5 bases). This CDR3 contains 18 residues. V lost 0 bases, J lost 6 bases, and 22 bases lay in between. From germline, CDR1 is KGHSH and CDR2 LQKENI. The chain's CDR3 is CASSPPYTGRPGEDTQYF. The CDR3 DNA sequence: TGTGCCAGCTCACCACCTTATACAGGACGGCCCGGCGAGGATACGCAGTATTTT.

This chain uses TRBV5-1 with TRBJ2-2, with D maybe TRBD2 (6 bases). Germline assignment: CDR1 SGHRS and CDR2 YFSETQ. Deletions cut 3 bases from V and 6 bases from J, with 21 bases between. CDR3 length: 17 residues. CDR3 sequence (DNA): TGCGCCAGCAGCTCCATCCACGGGAGAAAGGGGTCCGGGGAGCTGTTTTTT. This codes for CASSSIHGRKGSGELFF.

The chain recombines TRBV6-4 with TRBJ1-4; 7 bases match TRBD1. Germline CDR1 and CDR2: MRHNA and SNTAGT. V lost 2 bases, J lost 2 bases, and 11 bases stayed unmatched. There are 18 residues in the CDR3. Here the CDR3 reads CASSDHETGFGTNEKLFF. CDR3 in DNA: TGTGCCAGCAGTGACCACGAGACAGGGTTTGGCACTAATGAAAAACTGTTTTTT.

V gene TRBV4-1 combines with J gene TRBJ1-2, with D uncertain. The CDR3 totals 16 residues. The germline gives CDR1 MGHRA, CDR2 YSYEKL. The V end was cut by 0 bases, the J end by 7 bases, with 18 bases between. The CDR3 bases are TGCGCCAGCAGCCAAGATCAAGTGGGCCGGGGAAGTGGCTACACCTTC. This gives the protein CASSQDQVGRGSGYTF.

The CDR3, as DNA: TGCGCCAGCAGCCAAGTCCGACAGGGGGCGCCTGGAAATGAAAAACTGTTTTTT. Encoded protein: CASSQVRQGAPGNEKLFF. The chain links TRBV4-1 to TRBJ1-4, with TRBD1 matching 10 bases. The V and J ends lost 1 base and 5 bases, in that order; junction bases with no gene match: 10. The germline gives CDR1 MGHRA, CDR2 YSYEKL. CDR3 size: 18 residues.

This clone was observed once. The rearrangement joins TRBV4-1 to TRBJ2-2; D gene ambiguous. In germline, CDR1 is MGHRA, CDR2 YSYEKL. The CDR3 has 16 residues. V was shortened by 5 bases and J by 1 base, with 14 bases between the two germline ends. Written as DNA, the CDR3 is TGCGCCAGCAGCGGCAGCCGAGGCCGGAACACCGGGGAGCTGTTTTTT. It specifies CASSGSRGRNTGELFF.